This T cell receptor (beta chain) stems from a study of monozygotic twins with inflammatory bowel disease. Regarding the study as a whole: Fewer clonotypes were shared with others by IBD patients than by healthy twins, especially with disease activity. There was no support for any single strong signal or clonotype associated with IBD. Repertoire similarity did not separate concordant from discordant twins, possibly from limited power.

In regard to this clonotype: No antigen is known for it.

This CDR3 comprises 13 residues. Germline CDR1 LNHNV, CDR2 YYDKDF (reference sequence). Addition of UMIs with a 6-nucleotide sample barcode was achieved by template switching. TCRdb reanalyzed the 5' RACE reads, giving one entry per CDR3 protein sequence and no DNA. This repertoire includes approximately 400,000 distinct CDR3 sequences. This chain connects TRBV15 to TRBJ2-5; the D gene TCRdb calls, TRBD1, cannot be checked with no DNA. Sequenced material: blood. This clonotype originated in a human donor with ulcerative colitis or Crohn's disease, or a healthy co-twin of an affected twin (not recorded which). Here the CDR3 reads CATSRDRVGTQYF.